Presented here are 11 T cell receptor beta chains from one specimen sequenced in a study of blood T cell repertoires in COVID-19. Here immunoSEQ multiplex PCR was the method, and the copy in TCRdb shows in-frame clones only, minus some. This table has tens of thousands of clones, around 85% appearing once. The source material was peripheral blood. The receptors originated from a human donor in a cohort sampled during active COVID-19.

The CDR3 coding sequence is TGTGCCAGCAGCTTAGCCAGCGGGAGGCCCTGGAATGAGCAGTTCTTC. Protein sequence: CASSLASGRPWNEQFF. V and J are TRBV11-2 and TRBJ2-1, with 9 bases fitting TRBD2. Trimming cost V 1 base and J 7 bases; bases outside gene matches: 8. Germline V CDR1 and CDR2: SGHAT, FQNNGV. CDR3 length: 16 residues.

V usage is TRBV28 and J usage is TRBJ1-2; TRBD1 agrees at 8 bases. The CDR3 has 12 residues. Trimming took 6 bases from V and 5 from J; bases not matched to a gene: 2. CDR1 is MDHEN and CDR2 is SYDVKM in the germline V gene. This chain's CDR3 is CASRGQVYGYTF. The CDR3 coding sequence is TGTGCCAGCAGGGGACAGGTTTATGGCTACACCTTC.

The rearrangement joins TRBV7-2 to TRBJ1-6; D is unclear. The CDR3 runs to 15 residues. V lost 5 bases and J 4 bases, leaving 12 bases between the germline ends. The germline V gene has CDR1 SGHTA and CDR2 FQGNSA. CDR3 region: CASSPSILYNSPLHF. The CDR3 DNA follows: TGTGCCAGCAGCCCTTCCATCCTATATAATTCACCCCTCCACTTT.

The genes are TRBV18 and TRBJ2-7; D possibly corresponds to TRBD2 (5 bases). The CDR3 loop spans 13 amino acids. The ends were cut back, 0 bases at V and 4 bases at J, with 7 bases in the middle. Germline CDR1 reads KGHSH; CDR2 reads LQKENI. This CDR3 reads CASSPPGGYEQYF. The CDR3 DNA sequence: TGTGCCAGCTCACCACCGGGCGGGTACGAGCAGTACTTC. The variable domain in full, completed from reference TRBV18 and TRBJ2-7, reads NAGVMQNPRHLVRRRGQEARLRCSPMKGHSHVYWYRQLPEEGLKFMVYLQKENIIDESGMPKERFSAEFPKEGPSILRIQQVVRGDSAAYFCASSPPGGYEQYFGPGTRLTVT.

This chain connects TRBV7-8 to TRBJ1-6, with unresolved D. The ends were cut back, 4 bases at V and 7 bases at J, with 11 bases in the middle. This CDR3 contains 14 residues. CDR1 is SGHVS, CDR2 FQNEAQ, per germline. In nucleotides, the CDR3 is TGTGCCAGCAGCTACACCTTCTCAAATTCACCCCTCCACTTT. Translation gives CASSYTFSNSPLHF. Variable domain in full (rest from reference TRBV7-8 and TRBJ1-6): GAGVSQSPRYKVAKRGQDVALRCDPISGHVSLFWYQQALGQGPEFLTYFQNEAQLDKSGLPSDRFFAERPEGSVSTLKIQRTQQEDSAVYLCASSYTFSNSPLHFGNGTRLTVT.

The chain is built from TRBV9 and TRBJ1-2; weak D call: TRBD1 (6 bases). CDR3 length: 18 residues. The ends were cut back, 0 bases at V and 3 bases at J, with 21 bases in the middle. Germline V CDR1 and CDR2: SGDLS, YYNGEE. The CDR3 DNA reads as TGTGCCAGCAGCGTAGAAGAACCAGGGGAGGGATTACACTATGGCTACACCTTC. It specifies CASSVEEPGEGLHYGYTF. Combining the CDR3 with reference TRBV9 and TRBJ1-2 gives the whole variable domain DSGVTQTPKHLITATGQRVTLRCSPRSGDLSVYWYQQSLDQGLQFLIQYYNGEERAKGNILERFSAQQFPDLHSELNLSSLELGDSALYFCASSVEEPGEGLHYGYTFGSGTRLTVV.

This chain links TRBV16 with TRBJ1-2; TRBD1 might be the D (5 bases). CDR3 length: 15 amino acids. Germline V CDR1 and CDR2: KGHSY, FQNENV. V was trimmed by 2 bases and J by 3 bases, leaving 13 bases between them. This CDR3 reads CASSQGSRGDYGYTF. The CDR3 DNA is TGTGCCAGCAGCCAAGGGTCTAGGGGTGACTATGGCTACACCTTC.

The gene calls are TRBV5-1 and TRBJ2-5; 7 bases align to TRBD1. This CDR3 spans 16 amino acids. The germline V gene has CDR1 SGHRS and CDR2 YFSETQ. V shed 3 bases and J 1 base; nucleotides not matched to a gene: 9. CDR3 protein: CASSSGGQASQETQYF. The CDR3, as DNA: TGCGCCAGCAGCTCTGGTGGACAGGCTTCCCAAGAGACCCAGTACTTC.

This chain connects TRBV12-5 to TRBJ1-2; 12 bases agree with TRBD1. The CDR3 sequence is 16 residues long. Losses at the gene ends were 1 base for V and 4 bases for J; bases not matched to a gene: 4. Germline loops: CDR1 LGHNT, CDR2 FRNRAP. The CDR3 DNA is TGTGCTAGTGGTTTGGCCGGGACAGGGGGCGCCTATGGCTACACCTTC. Translation: CASGLAGTGGAYGYTF.

This clone appeared a single time. The chain couples TRBV7-2 to TRBJ2-2; D unresolved. The CDR3 is 15 residues long. From germline, CDR1 is SGHTA and CDR2 FQGNSA. The V end lost 5 bases, the J end lost 4 bases, and 14 bases lay between the germline ends. CDR3 amino acids: CASSRSDRLTGELFF. CDR3 nucleotides: TGTGCCAGCAGCCGTTCTGATAGACTCACCGGGGAGCTGTTTTTT.

The chain links TRBV10-3 to TRBJ2-5; TRBD1 agrees at 7 bases. The CDR3 spans 13 residues. Germline lookup yields CDR1 ENHRY and CDR2 SYGVKD. J lost 0 bases, V lost 11 bases, and 6 bases had no gene match. The CDR3 sequence is CASTGQYQETQYF. The CDR3 DNA reads TGTGCCTCGACAGGGCAGTACCAAGAGACCCAGTACTTC.